Below are 10 T cell receptor beta chains sequenced from a single sample in a study of response to subunit inactivated influenza vaccine. MiXCR, applied by TCRdb to the RT-PCR reads, yields one record per CDR3 protein. Of about 540,000 distinct CDR3 sequences in the sample, 14% were seen once. The sample here was PBMCs from blood, taken 11 to 12 days after vaccination. These receptors all come from a man aged 50 to 59 who received an inactivated influenza vaccine.

This clonotype occurred a few times. This sequence joins TRBV18 and TRBJ2-7; possible D gene TRBD1, 5 bases. Germline CDR1 KGHSH, CDR2 LQKENI. Trimming pared 0 bases from V and 2 bases from J, leaving 8 bases between. This CDR3 region has 14 residues. The CDR3 DNA sequence: TGTGCCAGCTCACCACCGGGGCGAACCTACGAGCAGTACTTC. Translation: CASSPPGRTYEQYF.

This clonotype has a count of ten or more. This rearrangement joins TRBV11-2 to TRBJ2-1; maybe TRBD2 (6 bases). V gave up 2 bases and J gave up 7 bases, with 15 bases separating them. The length of the CDR3 is 15 residues. The V gene's germline CDR1 is SGHAT and CDR2 FQNNGV. The CDR3 DNA sequence: TGTGCCAGCAGCTTACTGGGGGGACTGGGGAATGAGCAGTTCTTC. Its translation is CASSLLGGLGNEQFF. Based on the CDR3 plus reference TRBV11-2 and TRBJ2-1, the full variable domain is EAGVAQSPRYKIIEKRQSVAFWCNPISGHATLYWYQQILGQGPKLLIQFQNNGVVDDSQLPKDRFSAERLKGVDSTLKIQPAKLEDSAVYLCASSLLGGLGNEQFFGPGTRLTVL.

The genes are TRBV7-9 and TRBJ2-2; tentative D call: TRBD2 (5 bases). Trimming left V 5 bases short and J 4 bases short, with 17 bases between. Germline loops: CDR1 SEHNR, CDR2 FQNEAQ (reference sequence). This CDR3 contains 16 residues. CDR3 region: CASSPLLVAGTGELFF. The CDR3, as DNA: TGTGCCAGCAGCCCCCTCCTAGTGGCGGGCACCGGGGAGCTGTTTTTT.

Only a few counts were recorded for this clonotype. This rearrangement joins TRBV28 to TRBJ2-1; tentatively, D is TRBD1 or TRBD2 (6 bases each). Germline V gene lookup returns CDR1 MDHEN and CDR2 SYDVKM. The CDR3 is made up of 16 amino acids. V shed 6 bases and J shed 4 bases, with 19 bases lying between them. CDR3 region: CASSKGGLEGYNEQFF. The DNA for the CDR3 is TGTGCCAGCAGCAAAGGGGGACTTGAGGGGTACAATGAGCAGTTCTTC.

This clonotype appeared a few times. The genes are TRBV29-1 and TRBJ2-1; D remains ambiguous. Per the germline V gene, CDR1 is SQVTM and CDR2 is ANQGSEA. Trimming removed 3 bases from V and 10 bases from J, with 10 bases in between. The CDR3 is made up of 11 amino acids. DNA for the CDR3: TGCAGCGTTGAGTACGTCAGGGAGCAGTTCTTC. This encodes CSVEYVREQFF.

This clonotype was seen a few times. V and J are TRBV5-1 and TRBJ2-7; D call uncertain. CDR3 length: 13 residues. V lost 0 bases and J lost 4, with 8 bases in between. CDR1 is SGHRS and CDR2 is YFSETQ in the germline V gene. The CDR3 DNA reads as TGCGCCAGCAGCTTGGCCCAGAATTACGAGCAGTACTTC. This gives the protein CASSLAQNYEQYF.

This clonotype came up a few times. V is TRBV10-3 and J is TRBJ2-5; TRBD1 matches at 7 bases. With V trimmed by 6 bases and J by 1 base, 2 bases remained unmatched. Germline assignment: CDR1 ENHRY and CDR2 SYGVKD. The CDR3 covers 13 residues. The CDR3 here is CAIRQGSQETQYF. CDR3 DNA: TGTGCCATCAGACAGGGGAGCCAAGAGACCCAGTACTTC.

This clonotype came up a few times. The rearrangement joins TRBV7-2 to TRBJ2-7; tentatively, D is TRBD1 (5 bases). This CDR3 spans 15 amino acids. The germline gives CDR1 SGHTA, CDR2 FQGNSA. V lost 1 base, J lost 2 bases, and 12 bases lay in between. The CDR3 here is CASSLVVQGPYEQYF. CDR3 nucleotides: TGTGCCAGCAGCTTAGTGGTGCAGGGCCCCTACGAGCAGTACTTC.

V is TRBV27 and J is TRBJ2-2; maybe TRBD2 (7 bases). Trimming took off 0 bases at V and 6 bases at J, with 11 bases between the two ends. The CDR3 has 15 amino acids. Germline CDR1 MNHEY, CDR2 SMNVEV (reference sequence). CDR3 loop: CASSLSPGGPGELFF. The CDR3 DNA follows: TGTGCCAGCAGTTTATCCCCGGGGGGCCCCGGGGAGCTGTTTTTT.

J is TRBJ1-1 and V is TRBV7-2, with TRBD1 matching 8 bases. Looked up from germline, CDR1 is SGHTA and CDR2 is FQGNSA. Germline trimming cut 1 base from V and 2 bases from J; bases unmatched to any gene: 3. This CDR3 has 15 amino acids. The CDR3 region has the DNA TGTGCCAGCAGCTTAGGGACAGGGTTCAACACTGAAGCTTTCTTT. Its translation is CASSLGTGFNTEAFF.